This T cell receptor beta chain was sequenced during a study of technical replicates of blood from a few donors. Here immunoSEQ multiplex PCR was the method, and the copy in TCRdb shows in-frame clones only, minus some. The data show approximately 99,000 clones, 95% seen once. This clonotype was sampled from a human donor in good health. The sequenced sample was T cells isolated from PBMCs.

The CDR3 spells CASSLQAGARNEQFF. In DNA form, the CDR3 reads TGTGCCAGCAGCCTACAGGCGGGAGCGAGGAATGAGCAGTTCTTC. The chain couples TRBV11-2 to TRBJ2-1, with TRBD2 identical over 7 bases. The CDR3 totals 15 residues. J gave up 7 bases and V 5 bases, and 11 bases lay outside the gene matches. Germline values: CDR1 SGHAT, CDR2 FQNNGV.